Following are 32 T cell receptor beta chains from one sample sequenced in a study of T cells in Graves' hyperthyroidism and ophthalmopathy. Amplification of TCR beta CDR3 regions was performed using RNA transcripts as template. When the TCR CDR3 underwent first-round RT-PCR, the HTBI primer set was used. TCRdb called the multiplex PCR reads again in MiXCR, with one record for every CDR3 protein. The sample has under 750,000 distinct CDR3 sequences, approximately 19% seen once. The specimen sequenced was blood. These receptors were obtained from a woman between 45 and 65 years old with Graves' hyperthyroidism that later progressed to Graves' ophthalmopathy.

As for this clonotype: A much larger clone differs by one base, so this may be a read error. V and J are TRBV6-9 and TRBJ1-5; the D is unclear. The CDR3 is 15 residues long. The V gene's germline CDR1 is MNHGY and CDR2 SVAAGI. V was pared by 4 bases and J by 3 bases, with 13 bases between. The CDR3 DNA follows: TGTGCCAGCAGTTCCGGCGGCACGTACAATCAGCCCCAGCATTTT. Translating gives CASSSGGTYNQPQHF.

The chain recombines TRBV5-6 with TRBJ2-7; no clear D gene. The CDR3 extends over 15 amino acids. CDR1 and CDR2 from the germline V gene are SGHDT and YYEEEE. Trimming pared 5 bases from V and 1 base from J, leaving 16 bases between. The CDR3 reads CASSPLLGDSYEQYF. CDR3 nucleotide sequence: TGTGCCAGCAGTCCTCTCTTGGGCGATTCCTACGAGCAGTACTTC.

There are a few counts of this clonotype. The chain joins TRBV6-1 to TRBJ1-5; 7 bases are shared with TRBD1. Germline V gene lookup returns CDR1 MNHNS and CDR2 SASEGT. The length of the CDR3 is 16 residues. Losses at the gene ends were 5 bases for V and 3 bases for J; bases not matched to a gene: 10. The CDR3 spells CASSSGTEVSNQPQHF. The DNA of the CDR3 is TGTGCCAGCAGTTCGGGGACAGAAGTTTCCAATCAGCCCCAGCATTTT.

The table lists this clonotype with many counts. This chain connects TRBV12-3 or TRBV12-4 to TRBJ1-1; D not resolved. CDR3 length: 14 amino acids. V was cut by 7 bases and J by 4 bases, with 16 bases left in between. CDR3 nucleotide sequence: TGTGCCAGCACCCTATCCGGGGTGGGCACTGAAGCTTTCTTT. Its translation: CASTLSGVGTEAFF.

This clonotype was seen more than once but under ten times. The chain combines TRBV7-9 with TRBJ2-3; tentative D call: TRBD2 (6 bases). Trimming left V 7 bases short and J 1 base short, with 15 bases between. The V gene's germline CDR1 is SEHNR and CDR2 FQNEAQ (reference sequence). This CDR3 comprises 15 residues. CDR3 coding DNA: TGTGCCAGCACCCAGGGTAGCGGAGGCACAGATACGCAGTATTTT. Protein: CASTQGSGGTDTQYF. Together with reference TRBV7-9 and TRBJ2-3, the CDR3 gives the full variable domain: DTGVSQNPRHKITKRGQNVTFRCDPISEHNRLYWYRQTLGQGPEFLTYFQNEAQLEKSRLLSDRFSAERPKGSFSTLEIQRTEQGDSAMYLCASTQGSGGTDTQYFGPGTRLTVL.

In this sample, this clonotype turned up a few times. The chain employs TRBV7-2 and TRBJ2-1; no firm D call. Germline assignment: CDR1 SGHTA and CDR2 FQGNSA. Trimming cost V 6 bases and J 13 bases, with 16 bases left between them. This CDR3 is 12 amino acids long. This chain's CDR3 is CASRNTADPQFF. Here the CDR3 DNA reads TGTGCCAGCAGAAATACTGCGGATCCCCAGTTCTTC.

There are many counts of this clonotype. The CDR3 is CASSTGQGFGANVLTF. DNA of the CDR3: TGTGCCAGCAGCACCGGACAGGGGTTTGGGGCCAACGTCCTGACTTTC. This chain connects TRBV11-2 to TRBJ2-6, with TRBD1 identical over 9 bases. This CDR3 has 16 amino acids. V dropped 5 bases and J dropped 3; count of bases not matched to a gene: 5. Germline CDR1 and CDR2: SGHAT and FQNNGV.

On this clonotype itself: No conserved phenylalanine or tryptophan is present at the end of the CDR3, so a read error is the likely explanation. This chain connects TRBV30 to TRBJ1-2; D gene ambiguous. V lost 1 base and J 3 bases, leaving 9 bases between the germline ends. CDR3 size: 13 residues. Germline V lookup: CDR1 GTSNPN, CDR2 SVGIG (reference sequence). The CDR3, as DNA: TGTGCCTGGAGTGAAGGGAGACACTATGGCTACACCCTC. It codes for CAWSEGRHYGYTL.

V is TRBV7-2 and J is TRBJ2-7, with 7 bases matching TRBD2. Germline CDR1 and CDR2: SGHTA and FQGNSA. J lost 2 bases, V lost 2 bases, and 9 bases had no gene match. The CDR3 is 16 amino acids. The CDR3 sequence is CASSLLGGDYAYEQYF. Here the CDR3 DNA reads TGTGCCAGCAGCTTATTAGGTGGGGACTACGCCTACGAGCAGTACTTC.

The table lists this clonotype with many counts. CDR3 in amino acids: CASSQEGQGARAFF. The CDR3 bases are TGTGCCAGCAGCCAAGAGGGACAGGGGGCAAGAGCTTTCTTT. V usage is TRBV3-1 and J usage is TRBJ1-1, with TRBD1 matching over 12 bases. This CDR3 is built from 14 residues. Germline V gene lookup returns CDR1 LGHDT and CDR2 YNNKEL (reference sequence). V lost 0 bases, J lost 10 bases, and 3 bases stayed unmatched.

The V gene is TRBV12-3 or TRBV12-4, the J gene TRBJ2-5; tentatively, D is TRBD2 (5 bases). With 3 bases removed from V and 10 bases from J, the gap between germline ends came to 12 bases. This CDR3 spans 12 amino acids. The CDR3 sequence is CASSLGRPDQYF. The DNA of the CDR3 is TGTGCCAGCAGTTTGGGGAGACCGGACCAGTACTTC.

This clonotype was counted many times. Here the CDR3 reads CASSVQGTFNTEAFF. CDR3 sequence (DNA): TGTGCCAGCAGCGTACAGGGGACATTCAACACTGAAGCTTTCTTT. The rearrangement joins TRBV3-1 to TRBJ1-1; 7 bases are shared with TRBD1. The CDR3 is 15 residues long. CDR1 LGHDT and CDR2 YNNKEL come from the germline V gene (reference sequence). Trimming removed 5 bases from V and 2 bases from J; junction bases left unmatched: 8.

This clonotype was found a few times. V and J are TRBV14 and TRBJ1-1, with D possibly being TRBD1 (5 bases). V was shortened by 0 bases and J by 6 bases, with 14 bases between the two germline ends. The CDR3 has 15 residues. CDR1 is SGHDN and CDR2 is FVKESK in the germline V gene. The CDR3 coding sequence is TGTGCCAGCAGCCAAGAGAGGGGCCCACCGCCTGAAGCTTTCTTT. It specifies CASSQERGPPPEAFF. The whole variable domain, filled in from reference TRBV14 and TRBJ1-1, reads EAGVTQFPSHSVIEKGQTVTLRCDPISGHDNLYWYRRVMGKEIKFLLHFVKESKQDESGMPNNRFLAERTGGTYSTLKVQPAELEDSGVYFCASSQERGPPPEAFFGQGTRLTVV.

This clonotype was counted at least ten times. V and J are TRBV11-2 and TRBJ2-3; 8 nucleotides match TRBD2. Germline-derived CDR1 and CDR2 are SGHAT and FQNNGV. With V trimmed by 8 bases and J by 1 base, 5 bases remained unmatched. The CDR3 length is 14 residues. This CDR3 is CASFERGRTDTQYF. CDR3 bases: TGTGCCAGCTTCGAGCGGGGGCGCACAGATACGCAGTATTTT.

In regard to this clonotype: This may come from a read error, since a much larger clone is one base off. CDR3 in DNA: TGTGCCTGGAGTGTATTAAGAGAAAAACTGCTTTTT. Protein product: CAWSVLREKLLF. The rearrangement joins TRBV30 to TRBJ1-4; D gene unclear. The CDR3 length is 12 residues. Looked up from germline, CDR1 is GTSNPN and CDR2 is SVGIG (reference sequence).

This CDR3 reads CASSEGQGIGNQPQHF. The CDR3 DNA sequence: TGTGCCAGCAGTGAAGGACAGGGAATAGGTAATCAGCCCCAGCATTTT. The V gene is TRBV25-1, the J gene TRBJ1-5; 8 positions agree with TRBD1. The CDR3 runs to 16 residues. V dropped 2 bases and J dropped 4; count of bases not matched to a gene: 7. The V gene's germline CDR1 is MGHDK and CDR2 SYGVNS.

V usage is TRBV6-1 and J usage is TRBJ2-1; perhaps TRBD1 as D (6 bases). Looked up from germline, CDR1 is MNHNS and CDR2 is SASEGT. Trimming left V 6 bases short and J 8 bases short, with 23 bases between. CDR3 length: 16 amino acids. CDR3: CASRSMMAASGDEQFF. The DNA for the CDR3 is TGTGCCAGCAGGTCGATGATGGCGGCCTCAGGGGATGAGCAGTTCTTC.

This clonotype was counted at least ten times. Here the CDR3 DNA reads TGTGCCAGCAGCCAAGTTCGTAGCACAGATACGCAGTATTTT. Protein sequence: CASSQVRSTDTQYF. The chain has TRBV7-3 and TRBJ2-3; D call uncertain. Germline CDR1 reads SGHTA; CDR2 reads FQGTGA. V dropped 5 bases and J dropped 0 bases, with 9 bases sitting between them. The CDR3 spans 14 residues.

This clonotype was seen a few times. The chain combines TRBV6-5 with TRBJ1-5, with TRBD1 as a possible D gene (5 bases). CDR3 length equals 17 residues. In germline, CDR1 is MNHEY, CDR2 SVGAGI. The V end lost 4 bases, the J end lost 0 bases, and 16 bases lay between the germline ends. CDR3 region: CASSSRTGDYSNQPQHF. CDR3 sequence (DNA): TGTGCCAGCAGTTCCCGAACAGGTGATTATAGCAATCAGCCCCAGCATTTT.

Only a few counts were recorded for this clonotype. V and J are TRBV7-3 and TRBJ1-1; TRBD1 matches 7 bases. The CDR3 is made up of 14 amino acids. Germline V CDR1 and CDR2: SGHTA, FQGTGA. V lost 5 bases and J lost 6; bases outside the gene matches: 9. CDR3 nucleotides: TGTGCCAGCAGCCTTAGGGGGCGAATTGCTGAAGCTTTCTTT. Translating gives CASSLRGRIAEAFF.

This clonotype was seen repeatedly, ten times or more. This sequence joins TRBV20-1 and TRBJ2-5, with 8 nucleotides matching TRBD1. Losses at the gene ends were 5 bases for V and 1 base for J; bases not matched to a gene: 6. CDR3 size: 14 residues. From germline, CDR1 is DFQATT and CDR2 SNEGSKA (reference sequence). The CDR3 here is CSAVRQGRQETQYF. The DNA of the CDR3 is TGCAGTGCTGTTCGACAGGGGCGCCAAGAGACCCAGTACTTC.

The sample holds many counts of this clonotype. This rearrangement joins TRBV20-1 to TRBJ2-7; D not resolved. CDR3 length equals 9 residues. V was shortened by 3 bases and J by 3 bases, with 0 bases between the two germline ends. Germline CDR1 DFQATT, CDR2 SNEGSKA (reference sequence). DNA of the CDR3: TGCAGTGCTAGCTACGAGCAGTACTTC. Translation gives CSASYEQYF.

This chain uses TRBV5-1 with TRBJ1-2; maybe TRBD1 (5 bases). Trimming removed 5 bases from V and 7 bases from J, with 21 bases in between. CDR1 is SGHRS and CDR2 is YFSETQ in the germline V gene. The length of the CDR3 is 15 residues. CDR3 sequence (DNA): TGCGCCAGCAGTTCCGGGGCTTCAGGGACGACTGGCTACACCTTC. Protein product: CASSSGASGTTGYTF.

This clonotype was found many times. The J gene is TRBJ2-2, the V gene TRBV2; D not certain. Per germline, CDR1 SNHLY and CDR2 FYNNEI. The CDR3 is 16 residues long. V gave up 4 bases and J gave up 2 bases, with 14 bases separating them. CDR3 amino acids: CASSVGVSGNTGELFF. For the CDR3, the DNA is TGTGCCAGCAGTGTCGGAGTTAGTGGAAACACCGGGGAGCTGTTTTTT. Full variable domain (outside the CDR3, taken from reference TRBV2 and TRBJ2-2): EPEVTQTPSHQVTQMGQEVILRCVPISNHLYFYWYRQILGQKVEFLVSFYNNEISEKSEIFDDQFSVERPDGSNFTLKIRSTKLEDSAMYFCASSVGVSGNTGELFFGEGSRLTVL.

A few counts support this clonotype. The V call is TRBV4-1, the J call TRBJ1-2; the D gene is possibly TRBD1 (6 bases). V lost 2 bases and J lost 4, with 29 bases in between. This CDR3 comprises 20 residues. Germline V gives CDR1 MGHRA, CDR2 YSYEKL. The CDR3 loop reads CASSQLTGGAVGKAGYGYTF. The CDR3 DNA reads TGCGCCAGCAGCCAACTTACGGGGGGGGCAGTTGGCAAAGCGGGCTATGGCTACACCTTC.

V and J are TRBV6-1 and TRBJ2-7, with unresolved D. Germline V gene lookup returns CDR1 MNHNS and CDR2 SASEGT. This CDR3 region has 15 residues. The V end lost 4 bases, the J end lost 3 bases, and 16 bases lay between the germline ends. The CDR3 reads CASSGPRAPIYEQYF. The DNA for the CDR3 is TGTGCCAGCAGTGGTCCCCGGGCGCCGATCTACGAGCAGTACTTC.

This clonotype was seen repeatedly, ten times or more. This chain links TRBV3-1 with TRBJ2-1; 7 bases map to TRBD1. Trimming cost V 4 bases and J 2 bases; bases outside gene matches: 5. The CDR3 spans 15 residues. Germline CDR1 LGHDT, CDR2 YNNKEL (reference sequence). The CDR3: CASSLQGQPYNEQFF. The CDR3 DNA is TGTGCCAGCAGCCTCCAGGGACAGCCCTACAATGAGCAGTTCTTC.

There are many counts of this clonotype. The chain combines TRBV3-1 with TRBJ2-7; 7 positions agree with TRBD1. J gave up 2 bases and V 4 bases, and 8 bases lay outside the gene matches. The CDR3 is 15 residues long. The germline gives CDR1 LGHDT, CDR2 YNNKEL (reference sequence). CDR3: CASSLGQTPPYEQYF. In DNA, the CDR3 is TGTGCCAGCAGCCTGGGACAGACGCCTCCCTACGAGCAGTACTTC.

This rearrangement joins TRBV6-1 to TRBJ2-5, with unresolved D. This CDR3 contains 13 residues. Deletions cut 11 bases from V and 2 bases from J, with 15 bases between. CDR1 MNHNS and CDR2 SASEGT come from the germline V gene. CDR3 DNA sequence: TGTGCCTCCGGGCTGGCCTTACAAGAGACCCAGTACTTC. It codes for CASGLALQETQYF.

The rearrangement joins TRBV27 to TRBJ2-1; no reliable D call. The CDR3 sequence is 14 residues long. V was trimmed by 5 bases and J by 5 bases, leaving 13 bases between them. Germline V gene sequence: CDR1 MNHEY, CDR2 SMNVEV (reference sequence). CDR3 residues: CASSQMKENNEQFF. The DNA of the CDR3 is TGTGCCAGCAGTCAAATGAAGGAGAACAATGAGCAGTTCTTC.

This clonotype appeared once. The CDR3 loop is CASSLRDRAQETQYF. The CDR3 region has the DNA TGTGCCAGCAGTTTACGGGACAGAGCCCAAGAGACCCAGTACTTC. This rearrangement joins TRBV28 to TRBJ2-5; 7 bases agree with TRBD1. Losses at the gene ends were 2 bases for V and 1 base for J; bases not matched to a gene: 4. Germline loops: CDR1 MDHEN, CDR2 SYDVKM. The CDR3 totals 15 residues.

This clonotype showed up just a few times. The chain uses TRBV5-5 and TRBJ1-1; D is undetermined. The germline V gene encodes CDR1 SGHKS and CDR2 YYEKEE (reference sequence). The ends were cut back, 3 bases at V and 1 base at J, with 13 bases in the middle. The length of the CDR3 is 15 residues. The CDR3 region is CASSWEGTRNTEAFF. The DNA for the CDR3 is TGTGCCAGCAGCTGGGAGGGTACAAGGAACACTGAAGCTTTCTTT.